One T cell receptor (beta chain) is described in this entry. The antigen is undetermined. The data are from a study of shared clonotypes between healthy human individuals. General study results and limits: Sequencing depth was expected to influence donor clonotype sharing.

Donors, without exception, were Caucasian adults residing in Nashville, Tennessee. CD45RO+ cells plus CCR7-negative CD45RA+ TemRA cells formed CD8 memory. Generated by immunoSEQ multiplex PCR, the TCRdb table keeps only in-frame clones and is missing some. The table lists 600,000 to 750,000 clones, about nine tenths of them singletons. With 3 bases clipped from V and 3 bases from J, the junction kept 8 bases outside the gene matches. The CDR3 has 15 residues. CDR1 MGHRA and CDR2 YSYEKL come from the germline V gene. Sequencing input: memory CD8+ T cells from PBMCs. The subset here: CD45RO+ cells pooled with CCR7-negative TemRA cells. This TCR was sampled from a young man in good health. Some clones in this sample may be carry-over from other donors' samples. This chain uses TRBV4-1 with TRBJ2-7; 7 bases align to TRBD1. The DNA for the CDR3 is TGCGCCAGCAGCCACCCGACAGGGTTTGGCTACGAGCAGTACTTC. It encodes CASSHPTGFGYEQYF.